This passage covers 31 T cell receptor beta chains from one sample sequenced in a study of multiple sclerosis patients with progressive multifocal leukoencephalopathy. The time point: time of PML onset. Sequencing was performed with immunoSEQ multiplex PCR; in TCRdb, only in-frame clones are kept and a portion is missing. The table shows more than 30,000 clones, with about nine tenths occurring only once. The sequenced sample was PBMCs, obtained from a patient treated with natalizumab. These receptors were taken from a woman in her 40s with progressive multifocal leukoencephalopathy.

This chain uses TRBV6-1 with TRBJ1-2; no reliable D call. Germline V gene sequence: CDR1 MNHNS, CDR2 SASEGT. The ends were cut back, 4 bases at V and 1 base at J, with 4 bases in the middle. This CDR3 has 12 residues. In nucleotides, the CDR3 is TGTGCCAGCAGTGGGGTTAACTATGGCTACACCTTC. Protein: CASSGVNYGYTF.

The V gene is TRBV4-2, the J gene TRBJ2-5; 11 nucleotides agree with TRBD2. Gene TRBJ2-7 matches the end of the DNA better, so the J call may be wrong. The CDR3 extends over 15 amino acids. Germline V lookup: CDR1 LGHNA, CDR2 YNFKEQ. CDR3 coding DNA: TGTGCCAGCAGCCCTGGGACTAGCGGCTCCTACGAGCAGTACTTC. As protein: CASSPGTSGSYEQYF.

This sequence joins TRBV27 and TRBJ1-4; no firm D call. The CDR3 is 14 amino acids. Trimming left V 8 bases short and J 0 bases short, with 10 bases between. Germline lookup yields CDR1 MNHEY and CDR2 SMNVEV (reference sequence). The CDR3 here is CASRSVATNEKLFF. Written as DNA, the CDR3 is TGTGCCAGCCGCTCAGTTGCAACTAATGAAAAACTGTTTTTT.

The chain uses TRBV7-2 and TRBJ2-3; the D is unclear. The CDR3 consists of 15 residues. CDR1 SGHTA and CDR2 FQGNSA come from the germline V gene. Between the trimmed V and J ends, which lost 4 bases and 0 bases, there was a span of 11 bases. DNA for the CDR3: TGTGCCAGCAGCTACCTCAGCGCCAGCACAGATACGCAGTATTTT. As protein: CASSYLSASTDTQYF.

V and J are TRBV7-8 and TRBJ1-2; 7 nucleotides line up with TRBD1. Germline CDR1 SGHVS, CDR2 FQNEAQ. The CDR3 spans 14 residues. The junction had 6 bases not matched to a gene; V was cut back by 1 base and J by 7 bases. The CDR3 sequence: CASSLVTTGAGYTF. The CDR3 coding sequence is TGTGCCAGCAGCTTAGTCACCACAGGGGCTGGCTACACCTTC.

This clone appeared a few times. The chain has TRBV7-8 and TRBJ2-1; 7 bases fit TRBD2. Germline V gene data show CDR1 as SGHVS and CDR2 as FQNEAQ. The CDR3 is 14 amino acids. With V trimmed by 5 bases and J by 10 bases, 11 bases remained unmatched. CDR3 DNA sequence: TGTGCCAGCAGCCACGGGCGGGAGAGAGACGAGCAGTTCTTC. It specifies CASSHGRERDEQFF.

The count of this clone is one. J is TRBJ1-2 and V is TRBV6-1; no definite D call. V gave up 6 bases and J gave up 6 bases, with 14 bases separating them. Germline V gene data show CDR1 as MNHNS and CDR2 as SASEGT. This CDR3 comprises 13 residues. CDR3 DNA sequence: TGTGCCAGCAGCGAGTCGGGGTGGGATGGCTACACCTTC. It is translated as CASSESGWDGYTF.

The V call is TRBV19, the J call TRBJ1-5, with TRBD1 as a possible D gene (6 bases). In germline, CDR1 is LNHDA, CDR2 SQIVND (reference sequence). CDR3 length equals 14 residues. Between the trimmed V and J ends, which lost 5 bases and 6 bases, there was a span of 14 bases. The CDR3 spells CASSATQGLQPQHF. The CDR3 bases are TGTGCCAGTAGTGCCACACAGGGACTTCAGCCCCAGCATTTT.

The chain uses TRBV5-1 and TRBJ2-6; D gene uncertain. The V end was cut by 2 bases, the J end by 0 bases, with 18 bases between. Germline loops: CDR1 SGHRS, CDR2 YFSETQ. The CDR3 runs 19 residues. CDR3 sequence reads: CASSFVRAGWDSGANVLTF. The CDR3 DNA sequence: TGCGCCAGCAGCTTCGTCCGGGCAGGATGGGACTCTGGGGCCAACGTCCTGACTTTC.

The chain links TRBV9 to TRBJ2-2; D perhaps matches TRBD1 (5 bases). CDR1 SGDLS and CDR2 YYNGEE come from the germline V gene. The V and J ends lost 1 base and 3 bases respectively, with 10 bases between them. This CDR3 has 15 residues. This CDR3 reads CASSVIDRDTGELFF. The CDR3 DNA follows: TGTGCCAGCAGCGTAATAGACAGAGACACCGGGGAGCTGTTTTTT.

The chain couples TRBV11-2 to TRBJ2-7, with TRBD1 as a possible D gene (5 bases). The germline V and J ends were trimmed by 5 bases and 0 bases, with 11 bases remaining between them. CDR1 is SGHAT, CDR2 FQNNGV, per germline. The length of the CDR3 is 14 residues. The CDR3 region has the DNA TGTGCCAGCAGCACATACAGGAACTCCTACGAGCAGTACTTC. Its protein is CASSTYRNSYEQYF.

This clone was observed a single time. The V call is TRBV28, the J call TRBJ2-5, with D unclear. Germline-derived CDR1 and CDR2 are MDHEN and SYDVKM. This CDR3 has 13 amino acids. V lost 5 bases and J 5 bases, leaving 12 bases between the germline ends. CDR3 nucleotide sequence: TGTGCCAGCAGTGGTAAGCCCCGGGAGACCCAGTACTTC. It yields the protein CASSGKPRETQYF.

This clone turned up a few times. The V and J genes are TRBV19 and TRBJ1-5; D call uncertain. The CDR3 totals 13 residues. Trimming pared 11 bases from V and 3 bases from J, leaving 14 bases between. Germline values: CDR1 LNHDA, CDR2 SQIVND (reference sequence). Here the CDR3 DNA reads TGTGCCGGTGCCGGGAGCCTCAATCAGCCCCAGCATTTT. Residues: CAGAGSLNQPQHF. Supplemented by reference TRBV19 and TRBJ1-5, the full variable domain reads DGGITQSPKYLFRKEGQNVTLSCEQNLNHDAMYWYRQDPGQGLRLIYYSQIVNDFQKGDIAEGYSVSREKKESFPLTVTSAQKNPTAFYLCAGAGSLNQPQHFGDGTRLSIL.

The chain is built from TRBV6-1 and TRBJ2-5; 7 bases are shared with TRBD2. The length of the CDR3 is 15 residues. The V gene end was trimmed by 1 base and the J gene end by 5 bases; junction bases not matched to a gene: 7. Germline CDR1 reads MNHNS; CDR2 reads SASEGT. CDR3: CASSEVWGGAETQYF. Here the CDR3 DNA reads TGTGCCAGCAGTGAAGTCTGGGGAGGGGCTGAGACCCAGTACTTC.

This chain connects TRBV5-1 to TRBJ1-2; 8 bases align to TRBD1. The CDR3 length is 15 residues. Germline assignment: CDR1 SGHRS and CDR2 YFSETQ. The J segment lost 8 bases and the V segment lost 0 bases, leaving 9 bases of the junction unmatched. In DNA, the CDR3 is TGCGCCAGCAGCTTGGAGGCAGGGGGCGCCAGGGGCTACACCTTC. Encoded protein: CASSLEAGGARGYTF.

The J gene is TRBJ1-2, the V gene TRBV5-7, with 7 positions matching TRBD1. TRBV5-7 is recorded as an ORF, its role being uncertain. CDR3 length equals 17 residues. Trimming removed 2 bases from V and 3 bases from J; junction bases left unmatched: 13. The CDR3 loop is CASSFGTAQPAHYGYTF. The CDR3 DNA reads TGTGCCAGCAGCTTTGGGACAGCACAGCCTGCTCACTATGGCTACACCTTC.

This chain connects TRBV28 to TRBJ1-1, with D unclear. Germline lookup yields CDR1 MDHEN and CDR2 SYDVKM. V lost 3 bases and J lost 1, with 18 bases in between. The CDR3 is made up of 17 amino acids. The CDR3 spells CASSLGTPNRPNTEAFF. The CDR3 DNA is TGTGCCAGCAGTTTGGGTACACCGAATAGGCCGAACACTGAAGCTTTCTTT. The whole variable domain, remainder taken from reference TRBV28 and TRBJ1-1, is DVKVTQSSRYLVKRTGEKVFLECVQDMDHENMFWYRQDPGLGLRLIYFSYDVKMKEKGDIPEGYSVSREKKERFSLILESASTNQTSMYLCASSLGTPNRPNTEAFFGQGTRLTVV.

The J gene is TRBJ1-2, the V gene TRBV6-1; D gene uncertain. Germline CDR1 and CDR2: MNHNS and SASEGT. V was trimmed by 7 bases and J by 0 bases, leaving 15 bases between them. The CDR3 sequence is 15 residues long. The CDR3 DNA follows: TGTGCCAGCAACTGGCAGGTGGAATCTAACTATGGCTACACCTTC. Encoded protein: CASNWQVESNYGYTF.

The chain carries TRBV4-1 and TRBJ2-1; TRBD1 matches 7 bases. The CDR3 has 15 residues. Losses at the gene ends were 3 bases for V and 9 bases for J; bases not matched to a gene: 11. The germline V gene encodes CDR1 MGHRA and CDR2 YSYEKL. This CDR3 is CASSHPTGIPVEQFF. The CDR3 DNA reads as TGCGCCAGCAGCCATCCGACAGGGATCCCGGTTGAGCAGTTCTTC.

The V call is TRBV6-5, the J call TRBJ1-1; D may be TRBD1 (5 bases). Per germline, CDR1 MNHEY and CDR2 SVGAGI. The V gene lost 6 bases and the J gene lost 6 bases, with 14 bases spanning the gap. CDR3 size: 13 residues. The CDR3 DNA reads TGTGCCAGCAGCTACGAGAGGGGAGCTGAAGCTTTCTTT. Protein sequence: CASSYERGAEAFF.

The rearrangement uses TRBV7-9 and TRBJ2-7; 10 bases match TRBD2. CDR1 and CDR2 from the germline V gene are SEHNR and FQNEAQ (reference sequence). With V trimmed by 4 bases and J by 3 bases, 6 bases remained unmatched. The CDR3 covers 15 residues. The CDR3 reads CASSSLAGVSYEQYF. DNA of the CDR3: TGTGCCAGCAGCTCCCTAGCGGGAGTTAGCTACGAGCAGTACTTC.

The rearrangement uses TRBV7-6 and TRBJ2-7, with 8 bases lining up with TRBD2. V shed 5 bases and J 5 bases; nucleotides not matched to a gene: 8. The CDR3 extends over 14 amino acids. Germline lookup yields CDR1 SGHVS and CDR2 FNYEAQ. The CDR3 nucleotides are TGTGCCAGCAGCCCCCAGCGGGAGTTTGACGAGCAGTACTTC. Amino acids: CASSPQREFDEQYF.

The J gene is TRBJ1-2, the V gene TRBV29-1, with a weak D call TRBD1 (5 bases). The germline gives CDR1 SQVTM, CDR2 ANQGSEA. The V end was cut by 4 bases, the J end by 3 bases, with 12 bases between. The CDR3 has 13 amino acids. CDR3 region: CSVVRGADYGYTF. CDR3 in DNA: TGCAGCGTTGTGAGGGGCGCCGACTATGGCTACACCTTC.

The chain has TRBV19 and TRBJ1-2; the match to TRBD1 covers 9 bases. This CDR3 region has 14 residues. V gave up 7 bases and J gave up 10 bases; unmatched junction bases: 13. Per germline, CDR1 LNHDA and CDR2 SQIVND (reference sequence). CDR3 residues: CASNQNRDRAVYTF. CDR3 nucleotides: TGTGCCAGTAACCAAAACCGGGACAGGGCCGTCTACACCTTC.

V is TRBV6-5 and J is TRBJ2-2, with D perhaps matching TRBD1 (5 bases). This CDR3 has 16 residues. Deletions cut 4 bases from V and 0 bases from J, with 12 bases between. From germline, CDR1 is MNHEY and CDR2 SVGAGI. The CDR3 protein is CASSFLDSANTGELFF. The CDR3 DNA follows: TGTGCCAGCAGTTTCCTTGACAGCGCGAACACCGGGGAGCTGTTTTTT.

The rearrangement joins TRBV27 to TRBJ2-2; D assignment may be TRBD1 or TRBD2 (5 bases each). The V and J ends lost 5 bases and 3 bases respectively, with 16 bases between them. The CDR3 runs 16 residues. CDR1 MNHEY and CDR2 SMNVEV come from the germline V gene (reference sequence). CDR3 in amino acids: CASSRRDRGYTGELFF. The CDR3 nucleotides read TGTGCCAGCAGTCGTCGGGACCGGGGTTACACCGGGGAGCTGTTTTTT.

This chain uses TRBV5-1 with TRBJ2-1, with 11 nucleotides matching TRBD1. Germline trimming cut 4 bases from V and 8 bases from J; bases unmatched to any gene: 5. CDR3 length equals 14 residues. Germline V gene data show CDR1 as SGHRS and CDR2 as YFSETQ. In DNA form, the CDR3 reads TGCGCCAGCAGCGTGGGACAGGGGGTAGATGAGCAGTTCTTC. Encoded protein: CASSVGQGVDEQFF.

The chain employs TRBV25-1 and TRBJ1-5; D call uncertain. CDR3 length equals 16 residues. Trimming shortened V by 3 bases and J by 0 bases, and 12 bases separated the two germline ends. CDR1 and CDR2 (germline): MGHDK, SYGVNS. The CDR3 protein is CASSDWRVHSNQPQHF. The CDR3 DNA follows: TGTGCCAGCAGTGATTGGAGGGTACATAGCAATCAGCCCCAGCATTTT.

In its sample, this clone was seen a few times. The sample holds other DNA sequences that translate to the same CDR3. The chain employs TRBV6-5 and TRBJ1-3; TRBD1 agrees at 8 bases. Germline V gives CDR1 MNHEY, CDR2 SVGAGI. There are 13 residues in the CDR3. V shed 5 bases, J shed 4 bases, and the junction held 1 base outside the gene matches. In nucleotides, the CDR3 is TGTGCCAGCAGTGGGGACAGGGGAAACACCATATATTTT. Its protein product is CASSGDRGNTIYF.

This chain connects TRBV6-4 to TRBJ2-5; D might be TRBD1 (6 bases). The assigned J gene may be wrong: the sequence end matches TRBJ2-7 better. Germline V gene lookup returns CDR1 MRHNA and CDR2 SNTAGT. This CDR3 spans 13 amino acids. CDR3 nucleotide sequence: TGTGCCAGCCCTCCGGACAGCAACTACGAGCAGTACTTC. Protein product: CASPPDSNYEQYF.

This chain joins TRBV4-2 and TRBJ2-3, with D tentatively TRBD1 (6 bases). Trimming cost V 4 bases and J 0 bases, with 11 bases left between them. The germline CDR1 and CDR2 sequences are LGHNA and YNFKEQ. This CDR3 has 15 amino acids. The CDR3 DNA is TGTGCCAGCAGCCGCCTGGGGGCTAGCACAGATACGCAGTATTTT. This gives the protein CASSRLGASTDTQYF.